The T cell receptor (beta chain) described here comes from a study of blood T cell repertoires in COVID-19. Study-level information: Collection of acute and convalescent COVID-19 samples took place in the United States, Italy and Spain. Sources were T cells, B-cell-depleted T cells, or PBMCs; the material itself was cDNA or gDNA.

With 3 bases clipped from V and 1 base from J, the junction kept 5 bases outside the gene matches. The CDR3 extends over 15 amino acids. CDR1 is SGHRS, CDR2 YFSETQ, per germline. Authors' data handling: Cell counts per sample came from amplifying reference gene primers. The method was immunoSEQ multiplex PCR; TCRdb's version includes in-frame clones alone and lacks a portion of them. V, J and clone size derive from that table, while D and trimming were established from the DNA sequence. The sample holds 120,000 to 150,000 clones; roughly four fifths are singletons and the top ten take roughly 15%. V and J are TRBV5-1 and TRBJ2-5; TRBD2 matches 8 bases. Sequencing was carried out using peripheral blood. The receptor comes from a human donor with acute or convalescent COVID-19. The donor label of this sample is uncertain. The CDR3 loop reads CASSSFSGTQETQYF. The CDR3 nucleotides are TGCGCCAGCAGCTCCTTTAGCGGGACCCAAGAGACCCAGTACTTC.